These 14 T cell receptor beta chains originate from one sample sequenced in a study of OX40 agonist ivuxolimab in advanced cancers. The repertoire was sequenced with immunoSEQ multiplex PCR; TCRdb's copy has only in-frame clones and lacks some. In the table there are some 100,000 clones, around four fifths of which are singletons. Sequences were derived from CD4+ or CD8+ T cells sorted from blood, sampled in a trial of the OX40 agonist ivuxolimab. The receptors originated from an adult with an advanced solid tumor such as melanoma, head and neck, liver or kidney cancer.

The chain joins TRBV28 to TRBJ2-7, with D unclear. Germline CDR1 and CDR2: MDHEN and SYDVKM. V was cut by 5 bases and J by 1 base, with 18 bases left in between. The CDR3 covers 16 residues. CDR3 bases: TGTGCCAGCAGTCGCGCTCAGACTTCCACATCCTACGAGCAGTACGTC. Protein: CASSRAQTSTSYEQYV.

In DNA form, the CDR3 reads TGTGCCAGCAGTCTTAATATTCGACGGAGTAGCTCTCAGCCCCAGCATTTT. It encodes CASSLNIRRSSSQPQHF. The V gene is TRBV7-8, the J gene TRBJ1-5; D ambiguous. This CDR3 region has 17 residues. Germline lookup yields CDR1 SGHVS and CDR2 FQNEAQ. V was shortened by 6 bases and J by 6 bases, with 24 bases between the two germline ends.

The V gene is TRBV11-2, the J gene TRBJ2-1; D may be TRBD2 (6 bases). Deletions cut 3 bases from V and 8 bases from J, with 17 bases between. Per the germline V gene, CDR1 is SGHAT and CDR2 is FQNNGV. The CDR3 sequence is 15 residues long. CDR3 in DNA: TGTGCCAGCAGCTTTAATACCGGTCGGAGGGATGAGCAGTTCTTC. Protein product: CASSFNTGRRDEQFF.

The V and J genes are TRBV6-1 and TRBJ2-2, with D unclear. The CDR3 contains 11 residues. Germline lookup yields CDR1 MNHNS and CDR2 SASEGT. The ends were cut back, 11 bases at V and 8 bases at J, with 12 bases in the middle. The CDR3 sequence: CAGSIRGELFF. In DNA, the CDR3 is TGTGCCGGCTCCATCAGGGGGGAGCTGTTTTTT.

This chain uses TRBV18 with TRBJ1-1; D not resolved. CDR3 size: 14 residues. The germline gives CDR1 KGHSH, CDR2 LQKENI. The germline V and J ends were trimmed by 0 bases and 2 bases, with 7 bases remaining between them. CDR3 DNA: TGTGCCAGCTCACCACCGTCAGTTAACACTGAAGCTTTCTTT. As protein: CASSPPSVNTEAFF.

The chain joins TRBV9 to TRBJ2-5; TRBD2 might be the D (5 bases). V dropped 10 bases and J dropped 5 bases, with 18 bases sitting between them. This CDR3 comprises 13 residues. Germline CDR1 SGDLS, CDR2 YYNGEE. The CDR3 DNA follows: TGTGCCTCCAACCTCGGGGTGGAGGAGACCCAGTACTTC. Encoded protein: CASNLGVEETQYF.

This chain's CDR3 is CASSLGQGNGELFF. As DNA, the CDR3 is TGTGCCAGCAGCTTAGGACAGGGTAACGGGGAGCTGTTTTTT. The genes are TRBV11-2 and TRBJ2-2, with TRBD1 matching 7 bases. The CDR3 consists of 14 residues. The V gene's germline CDR1 is SGHAT and CDR2 FQNNGV. The V and J ends lost 1 base and 7 bases, in that order; junction bases with no gene match: 3.

The chain recombines TRBV28 with TRBJ1-2; D not resolved. Germline values: CDR1 MDHEN, CDR2 SYDVKM. CDR3 size: 15 residues. The ends were cut back, 0 bases at V and 3 bases at J, with 11 bases in the middle. The CDR3 bases are TGTGCCAGCAGTTTATGGAGGGCAGACGACTATGGCTACACCTTC. It yields the protein CASSLWRADDYGYTF.

The chain has TRBV7-2 and TRBJ2-1; 14 nucleotides match TRBD2. CDR3 length: 16 amino acids. Germline V lookup: CDR1 SGHTA, CDR2 FQGNSA. After removal of 2 bases from V and 7 bases from J, the junction contained 4 bases not matched to a gene. DNA of the CDR3: TGTGCCAGCAGCTTATTAGGACTAGCGGGGGGAAATGAGCAGTTCTTC. This gives the protein CASSLLGLAGGNEQFF.

The rearrangement uses TRBV28 and TRBJ1-6; possible D gene TRBD1, 5 bases. V lost 6 bases to trimming and J lost 5 bases, with 14 bases between them. The CDR3 length is 15 residues. Germline assignment: CDR1 MDHEN and CDR2 SYDVKM. Written as DNA, the CDR3 is TGTGCCAGCAGCTACAGGAGACTCGATAATTCACCCCTCCACTTT. Protein product: CASSYRRLDNSPLHF.

J is TRBJ1-2 and V is TRBV27; the D gene is possibly TRBD1 (5 bases). V shed 3 bases and J shed 2 bases, with 13 bases lying between them. The CDR3 sequence is 15 residues long. CDR1 and CDR2 (germline): MNHEY, SMNVEV (reference sequence). The DNA of the CDR3 is TGTGCCAGCAGTTTCCGGCAGGGACGGAACTATGGCTACACCTTC. Protein: CASSFRQGRNYGYTF.

This chain connects TRBV19 to TRBJ1-3, with D unclear. This CDR3 has 16 amino acids. Germline CDR1 is LNHDA and CDR2 is SQIVND (reference sequence). The ends were cut back, 4 bases at V and 0 bases at J, with 13 bases in the middle. The CDR3 loop is CASSTRLTNSGNTIYF. The CDR3 DNA reads as TGTGCCAGTAGTACGAGACTAACCAACTCTGGAAACACCATATATTTT.

The rearrangement joins TRBV11-2 to TRBJ1-6, with D maybe TRBD1 (6 bases). This CDR3 has 15 residues. Germline V CDR1 and CDR2: SGHAT, FQNNGV. Trimming took 0 bases from V and 7 from J, leaving 10 bases between them. In nucleotides, the CDR3 is TGTGCCAGCAGCTTAGAAAGGGGGGCGAATTCACCCCTCCACTTT. Translated, it gives CASSLERGANSPLHF.

This clone was detected once. The chain employs TRBV18 and TRBJ2-6; no reliable D call. The germline gives CDR1 KGHSH, CDR2 LQKENI. Trimming shortened V by 5 bases and J by 0 bases, and 11 bases separated the two germline ends. This CDR3 has 16 amino acids. The CDR3 bases are TGTGCCAGCTCAGAAGACGGATACTCTGGGGCCAACGTCCTGACTTTC. This encodes CASSEDGYSGANVLTF.